Presented here are 27 T cell receptor beta chains from one specimen sequenced in a study of blood T cell repertoires in COVID-19. Assay used: immunoSEQ multiplex PCR; TCRdb lists only in-frame clones, some missing. The sample records 79,000 or so clones, about 88% being singletons. The sample taken for sequencing was peripheral blood. Receptors were obtained from a human donor in a cohort sampled during active COVID-19.

The rearrangement links TRBV6-5 to TRBJ2-5; 7 bases match TRBD1. CDR1 MNHEY and CDR2 SVGAGI come from the germline V gene. The CDR3 sequence is 12 residues long. V was clipped by 7 bases and J by 7 bases; unmatched bases: 6. CDR3: CASKQGRRTQYF. The CDR3 nucleotides read TGTGCCAGCAAACAGGGGCGAAGGACCCAGTACTTC.

The chain recombines TRBV11-3 with TRBJ2-7, with 8 bases identical to TRBD1. CDR3 length: 14 residues. V was pared by 5 bases and J by 5 bases, with 8 bases of the junction left unmatched. The germline gives CDR1 SGHNT, CDR2 YENEEA. The CDR3 DNA is TGTGCCAGCAGCCTAGGACAGGGCGTAAACGAGCAGTACTTC. It encodes CASSLGQGVNEQYF.

V and J are TRBV2 and TRBJ2-1; 11 bases agree with TRBD1. Germline CDR1 is SNHLY and CDR2 is FYNNEI. This CDR3 has 13 residues. Trimming cost V 8 bases and J 7 bases; bases outside gene matches: 4. The chain's CDR3 is CASRDRGGNEQFF. For the CDR3, the DNA is TGTGCCAGCCGGGACAGGGGGGGGAATGAGCAGTTCTTC.

This clone has only a few counts. The chain links TRBV6-4 to TRBJ2-2, with no clear D. V shed 5 bases and J shed 1 base, with 8 bases lying between them. This CDR3 region has 14 residues. Germline V lookup: CDR1 MRHNA, CDR2 SNTAGT. CDR3 sequence: CASSNDWNTGELFF. CDR3 coding DNA: TGTGCCAGCAGTAACGACTGGAACACCGGGGAGCTGTTTTTT.

This rearrangement joins TRBV2 to TRBJ2-2; tentative D call: TRBD2 (5 bases). This CDR3 has 17 amino acids. V lost 4 bases, J lost 6 bases, and 21 bases lay in between. Per germline, CDR1 SNHLY and CDR2 FYNNEI. In DNA, the CDR3 is TGTGCCAGCAGTGTCTCCCAGGACTTAGGACTTTCCGGGGAGCTGTTTTTT. This sequence encodes CASSVSQDLGLSGELFF.

The V call is TRBV28, the J call TRBJ2-1, with D hard to call. Trimming took off 11 bases at V and 7 bases at J, with 12 bases between the two ends. CDR1 is MDHEN and CDR2 is SYDVKM in the germline V gene. The CDR3 spans 11 residues. This CDR3 reads CAARSVNEQFF. The CDR3 DNA is TGTGCCGCGCGGTCCGTTAATGAGCAGTTCTTC.

This sequence joins TRBV7-2 and TRBJ2-5; D remains ambiguous. The germline V gene has CDR1 SGHTA and CDR2 FQGNSA. V was pared by 4 bases and J by 5 bases, with 11 bases between. The length of the CDR3 is 13 residues. The CDR3 spells CASSSQSPETQYF. CDR3 sequence (DNA): TGTGCCAGCAGCTCACAATCCCCGGAGACCCAGTACTTC.

The V and J genes are TRBV28 and TRBJ2-1; D is perhaps TRBD2 (7 bases). The CDR3 loop spans 15 amino acids. V was clipped by 6 bases and J by 4 bases, with 16 bases between them. Per germline, CDR1 MDHEN and CDR2 SYDVKM. CDR3: CASSIGGGTYNEQFF. The CDR3 nucleotides read TGTGCCAGCAGCATTGGGGGGGGCACATACAATGAGCAGTTCTTC. Filled out from reference TRBV28 and TRBJ2-1, the complete variable domain reads DVKVTQSSRYLVKRTGEKVFLECVQDMDHENMFWYRQDPGLGLRLIYFSYDVKMKEKGDIPEGYSVSREKKERFSLILESASTNQTSMYLCASSIGGGTYNEQFFGPGTRLTVL.

This sequence joins TRBV5-1 and TRBJ2-7, with 8 bases fitting TRBD1. The germline gives CDR1 SGHRS, CDR2 YFSETQ. The CDR3 consists of 14 residues. V lost 0 bases, J lost 3 bases, and 2 bases stayed unmatched. CDR3 loop: CASSLDTGGYEQYF. Written as DNA, the CDR3 is TGCGCCAGCAGCTTGGATACAGGGGGCTACGAGCAGTACTTC. Filled out from reference TRBV5-1 and TRBJ2-7, the complete variable domain reads KAGVTQTPRYLIKTRGQQVTLSCSPISGHRSVSWYQQTPGQGLQFLFEYFSETQRNKGNFPGRFSGRQFSNSRSEMNVSTLELGDSALYLCASSLDTGGYEQYFGPGTRLTVT.

As DNA, the CDR3 is TGTGCCAGCAGTTACCCACCGGGGTCGCCTTACGAGCAGTACTTC. It specifies CASSYPPGSPYEQYF. The V and J genes are TRBV28 and TRBJ2-7, with D perhaps matching TRBD2 (5 bases). This CDR3 is 15 amino acids long. Per the germline V gene, CDR1 is MDHEN and CDR2 is SYDVKM. The V end was cut by 4 bases, the J end by 4 bases, with 17 bases between.

This rearrangement joins TRBV28 to TRBJ1-2; unclear D gene. This CDR3 comprises 13 residues. Trimming took off 7 bases at V and 8 bases at J, with 17 bases between the two ends. Germline CDR1 reads MDHEN; CDR2 reads SYDVKM. The CDR3 loop reads CASISPGFWGYTF. CDR3 coding DNA: TGTGCCAGCATCTCACCGGGGTTTTGGGGCTACACCTTC.

The rearrangement uses TRBV21-1 and TRBJ2-7; the D call TRBD1 from the table was never checked on the DNA. TRBV21-1 is reported as a pseudogene. The CDR3 is made up of 14 amino acids. The CDR3: CASSKFDRGLEQYF. CDR3 in DNA: TGTGCCAGCAGCAAATTCGACAGGGGGCTTGAGCAGTACTTC.

The chain joins TRBV5-1 to TRBJ2-7; 8 positions agree with TRBD2. Germline V gene lookup returns CDR1 SGHRS and CDR2 YFSETQ. This CDR3 is 14 amino acids long. The J segment lost 6 bases and the V segment lost 10 bases, leaving 15 bases of the junction unmatched. CDR3 nucleotides: TGCGCCCCCCGCCCCGGGGGGGGGAGGACCGAGCAGTACTTC. Protein product: CAPRPGGGRTEQYF.

The chain combines TRBV12-3 or TRBV12-4 with TRBJ2-7; possible D gene TRBD2, 6 bases. There are 13 residues in the CDR3. Between the trimmed V and J ends, which lost 5 bases and 7 bases, there was a span of 15 bases. The CDR3 here is CASSPSGGREQYF. CDR3 nucleotide sequence: TGTGCCAGCAGTCCATCCGGGGGTCGGGAGCAGTACTTC.

Concerning this clone: The junction and the germline gene differ at one end; a read error may be behind it. This sequence joins TRBV29-1 and TRBJ1-1; possible D gene TRBD1, 5 bases. Germline CDR1 SQVTM, CDR2 ANQGSEA. The CDR3 covers 14 residues. CDR3 residues: CSVEGSGGNTEAFF. Here the CDR3 DNA reads TGCAGCGTCGAAGGGTCCGGGGGGAACACTGAAGCTTTCTTT.

V gene TRBV7-9 combines with J gene TRBJ2-3, with TRBD2 matching over 7 bases. The junction had 6 bases not matched to a gene; V was cut back by 3 bases and J by 3 bases. The CDR3 is 15 residues long. Germline V lookup: CDR1 SEHNR, CDR2 FQNEAQ (reference sequence). This chain's CDR3 is CASSFMGGKTDTQYF. The CDR3, as DNA: TGTGCCAGCAGCTTTATGGGGGGGAAAACAGATACGCAGTATTTT.

The chain combines TRBV5-1 with TRBJ2-3; possible D gene TRBD1, 5 bases. CDR3 length: 13 residues. Germline CDR1 is SGHRS and CDR2 is YFSETQ. V lost 2 bases to trimming and J lost 3 bases, with 7 bases between them. CDR3 coding DNA: TGCGCCAGCAGCTTTCAGGGTACAGATACGCAGTATTTT. Translating it yields CASSFQGTDTQYF.

V usage is TRBV7-2 and J usage is TRBJ2-3; possibly TRBD1 for D (6 bases). Trimming shortened V by 9 bases and J by 4 bases, and 11 bases separated the two germline ends. Germline V CDR1 and CDR2: SGHTA, FQGNSA. CDR3 length equals 12 residues. The CDR3 region has the DNA TGTGCCAGTCACAGGGAATCAGATACGCAGTATTTT. Encoded protein: CASHRESDTQYF.

This chain links TRBV4-1 with TRBJ2-3, with 11 bases lining up with TRBD2. The CDR3 has 17 residues. CDR1 and CDR2 (germline): MGHRA, YSYEKL. The ends lost 2 bases at V and 1 base at J; junction bases unmatched: 5. This CDR3 is CASSQTEGLAGTDTQYF. The CDR3 DNA reads TGCGCCAGCAGCCAAACGGAGGGACTAGCGGGCACAGATACGCAGTATTTT.

This clone was recorded a few times. V is TRBV15 and J is TRBJ2-3; D may be TRBD2 (5 bases). There are 14 residues in the CDR3. V was cut by 3 bases and J by 6 bases, with 13 bases left in between. Germline CDR1 and CDR2: LNHNV and YYDKDF (reference sequence). CDR3 sequence reads: CATSSQLDGDTQYF. CDR3 coding DNA: TGTGCCACCAGCAGTCAACTAGACGGGGATACGCAGTATTTT.

This sequence joins TRBV5-1 and TRBJ1-4; D is unclear. The ends were cut back, 1 base at V and 0 bases at J, with 10 bases in the middle. Germline V gene lookup returns CDR1 SGHRS and CDR2 YFSETQ. The CDR3 runs 16 residues. The CDR3 here is CASSLTPVATNEKLFF. The CDR3 DNA sequence: TGCGCCAGCAGCTTGACTCCGGTCGCAACTAATGAAAAACTGTTTTTT.

The rearrangement links TRBV11-2 to TRBJ1-2; tentatively, D is TRBD1 (6 bases). The CDR3 has 16 amino acids. V lost 3 bases and J lost 0, with 14 bases in between. Germline CDR1 and CDR2: SGHAT and FQNNGV. The CDR3 DNA is TGTGCCAGCAGCTTGTGGGGGGGGCAAACTAACTATGGCTACACCTTC. This codes for CASSLWGGQTNYGYTF.

This chain links TRBV6-2 or TRBV6-3 with TRBJ2-7; TRBD2 aligns across 9 bases. Germline V gives CDR1 MNHEY, CDR2 SVGEGT. With V trimmed by 5 bases and J by 2 bases, 7 bases remained unmatched. The CDR3 loop spans 15 amino acids. CDR3: CASSGGGGPTYEQYF. The CDR3 DNA is TGTGCCAGCAGTGGCGGGGGGGGTCCGACCTACGAGCAGTACTTC.

In this sample, this clone turned up once. The J gene is TRBJ1-3, the V gene TRBV23-1; tentative D call: TRBD1 (6 bases). TRBV23-1 is an open reading frame whose function is uncertain. V was shortened by 2 bases and J by 0 bases, with 11 bases between the two germline ends. CDR3 length: 16 amino acids. The CDR3 here is CASSQTGQSSGNTIYF. The DNA for the CDR3 is TGCGCCAGCAGTCAAACCGGACAGTCCTCTGGAAACACCATATATTTT.

This chain uses TRBV15 with TRBJ1-3; unclear D gene. Germline CDR1 is LNHNV and CDR2 is YYDKDF (reference sequence). V lost 0 bases and J lost 4, with 7 bases in between. There are 14 residues in the CDR3. CDR3 DNA sequence: TGTGCCACCAGCAGAGATTACGCGGGAAACACCATATATTTT. This translates into CATSRDYAGNTIYF.

The V and J genes are TRBV7-6 and TRBJ2-7; 9 bases are shared with TRBD1. The V gene's germline CDR1 is SGHVS and CDR2 FNYEAQ. The CDR3 totals 16 residues. V lost 5 bases and J lost 0; bases outside the gene matches: 8. CDR3 DNA: TGTGCCAGCAGCCCAAACCGGGACAGGGCCTCCTACGAGCAGTACTTC. It translates to CASSPNRDRASYEQYF.

V gene TRBV18 combines with J gene TRBJ2-1; 7 bases line up with TRBD1. CDR3 length: 14 amino acids. Looked up from germline, CDR1 is KGHSH and CDR2 is LQKENI. Trimming took 4 bases from V and 5 from J; bases not matched to a gene: 5. CDR3 sequence reads: CASSLGQWNNEQFF. In nucleotides, the CDR3 is TGTGCCAGCTCACTGGGACAGTGGAACAATGAGCAGTTCTTC.